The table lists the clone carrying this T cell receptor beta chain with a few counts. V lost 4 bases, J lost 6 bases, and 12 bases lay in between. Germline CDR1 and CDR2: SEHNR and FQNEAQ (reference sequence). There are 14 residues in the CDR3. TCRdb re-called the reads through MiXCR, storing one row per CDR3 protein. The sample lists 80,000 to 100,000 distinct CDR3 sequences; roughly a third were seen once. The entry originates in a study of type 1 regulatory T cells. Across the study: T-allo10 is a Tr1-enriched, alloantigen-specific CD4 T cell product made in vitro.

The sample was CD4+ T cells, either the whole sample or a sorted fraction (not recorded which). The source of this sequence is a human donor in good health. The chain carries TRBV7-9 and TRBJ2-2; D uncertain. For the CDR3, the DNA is TGTGCCAGCAGCTCACGCAATGCAGCCGGGGAGCTGTTTTTT. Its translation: CASSSRNAAGELFF.